This T cell receptor beta chain stems from a study of lymphopenia after photon versus proton radiotherapy (dated by TCRdb to the late 2010s). Concerning the study at large: In patients with gastrointestinal tumors who developed high-grade lymphopenia, the study compared the immunological effects of photon radiation therapy with those of proton radiation therapy. The study was designed to characterize how the impact on the immune system differs between the two radiation modalities. The cohort comprised approximately 21 patients with gastrointestinal tumors who received either photon or proton therapy and then developed lymphopenia. Results the study describes overall, beyond this receptor: Across the cohort, among patients who died, a greater drop in TCR diversity after the nadir was inversely correlated with overall survival time. After the lymphocyte count nadir, repertoires from photon-treated patients showed oligoclonal expansion, particularly of CD8+ Temra cells, and this expansion drove the decline in diversity. The survival association was assessed only in patients who died, and the authors presented better survival with proton therapy as a possibility rather than a demonstrated result. Proton-treated patients stayed relatively stable during treatment, while photon-treated patients lost naive T cells and TCR diversity and gained effector/memory populations.

The library was made by the immunoSEQ multiplex PCR assay. T cell repertoires were profiled by deep sequencing of rearranged TCR beta loci, alongside multiparametric flow cytometry. TCRdb retrieved this table from immuneACCESS and kept in-frame rearrangements only. Not all clones are present; in checked studies, unresolved V genes account for under half, and no reason is known for the remainder. The sample table shows 45,000 to 65,000 clones, and 92% are seen once. Clones ranked in the top ten supply approximately 18% of the sample. Worth noting for this clone: Its antigen remains undetermined. No base qualities exist here, and no much larger clone lies one base off it.

The CDR3, from cysteine to phenylalanine, totals 10 residues. Just CDR3 DNA is preserved here, 30 bases in frame from base 1. This chain is built from TRBV12-2 and TRBJ2-7. TRBV12-2 is flagged as a pseudogene. The source was peripheral blood, collected from a patient treated with photon-based radiotherapy. The receptor comes from a middle-aged woman with cholangiocarcinoma. This receptor has the CDR3 CASRSYEQYF. The DNA sequence reads TGTGCAAGTCGCTCCTACGAGCAGTACTTC.